The clone carrying this TCR beta chain came up a few times. What it binds is not known. The entirety of the isolated RNA underwent reverse transcription, so expressed TCRB transcripts were sequenced. Approximately 3.5 million reads per sample on average were obtained from naive, central memory and regulatory T cell samples. The table came from immunoSEQ multiplex PCR; TCRdb's copy has only in-frame clones and leaves some out. There are roughly 730,000 clones in the sample; roughly 13% occur only once, and 0.02% to 0.025% lies in the top ten. The data were obtained in a study of beta chain features in type 1 diabetes. On average, the one heparinised blood draw given by each donor was about 100 mL. The authors obtained over 98% purity in all sorted populations. Germline values: CDR1 SGHTS, CDR2 YDEGEE. There are 17 residues in the CDR3. V was clipped by 4 bases and J by 8 bases; unmatched bases: 15. Study-level points and caveats: Moderate but significant shortening of TCRB CDR3s was recorded in all four CD4+ subsets from Type 1 diabetes patients. In the patient group, naive, central memory and Treg TCRB repertoires seemed more alike than in the healthy donor group.

The V call is TRBV5-8, the J call TRBJ1-4; TRBD1 matches 9 bases. Sequenced input: naive CD4+ T cells from blood. The TCR was taken from a man aged 18 to 35 with type 1 diabetes. The chain's CDR3 is CASSVTSTGGKWEKLFF. The CDR3 coding sequence is TGTGCCAGCAGCGTAACCTCAACAGGGGGCAAATGGGAAAAACTGTTTTTT.